The 5 T cell receptor beta chains in this list originate from one sample, sequenced in a study of human T cells and chemical hapten exposure. From the RACE reads, TCRdb called clonotypes with MiXCR, one entry per CDR3 protein. The profile shows 380,000 or so distinct CDR3 sequences, about 4.4% of them singletons. As to time point: patch test 1, 2 weeks after DPC sensitization. Indicated treatment: therapeutic diphenylcyclopropenone sensitization with weekly scalp DPC. The sample was whole blood, taken in connection with sensitization to the hapten diphenylcyclopropenone (DPC). The receptors derive from a woman aged 45 to 65 with alopecia areata. Some clones in this sample may be carry-over from other donors' samples.

In regard to this clonotype: Given a much more abundant clone one base away, this may be a read error. CDR3 in amino acids: CASSTLDRPNQPQHF. The CDR3 DNA reads TGTGCCAGCAGCACTTTGGACAGACCAAATCAGCCCCAGCATTTT. The V gene is TRBV7-2, the J gene TRBJ1-5; D perhaps matches TRBD1 (6 bases). The CDR3 length is 15 residues. Germline-derived CDR1 and CDR2 are SGHTA and FQGNSA. V was pared by 5 bases and J by 4 bases, with 15 bases between.

This clonotype was recorded at least ten times. The genes are TRBV29-1 and TRBJ2-5, with D tentatively TRBD1 or TRBD2 (6 bases each). Trimming took off 4 bases at V and 2 bases at J, with 14 bases between the two ends. CDR3 size: 14 residues. Looked up from germline, CDR1 is SQVTM and CDR2 is ANQGSEA. The CDR3 DNA reads as TGCAGCGTTGGGGGGGCAGGTGCACAAGAGACCCAGTACTTC. Amino acid sequence: CSVGGAGAQETQYF.

The sample holds many counts of this clonotype. The chain joins TRBV10-3 to TRBJ1-5, with D possibly being TRBD1 (6 bases). Trimming stripped 3 bases from V and 6 bases from J, with 15 bases between. CDR3 size: 15 residues. Germline assignment: CDR1 ENHRY and CDR2 SYGVKD. The CDR3 region is CAISDSTGTAQPQHF. The CDR3 nucleotides are TGTGCCATCAGTGACTCCACAGGGACGGCTCAGCCCCAGCATTTT.

Remarks on this clonotype: This may be a read error, as it is one base from a much larger clone. This chain connects TRBV29-1 to TRBJ1-2, with unresolved D. The germline CDR1 and CDR2 sequences are SQVTM and ANQGSEA. This CDR3 comprises 12 residues. The V end was cut by 3 bases, the J end by 10 bases, with 15 bases between. The CDR3 DNA reads TGCAGCGTTGACGAGGGAGCATCTGCCTACACCTTC. This sequence encodes CSVDEGASAYTF.

This clonotype appeared a few times. This rearrangement joins TRBV5-4 to TRBJ2-7; 9 bases are a match to TRBD1. The length of the CDR3 is 14 residues. Germline assignment: CDR1 SGHNT and CDR2 YYREEE (reference sequence). J lost 1 base, V lost 4 bases, and 3 bases had no gene match. The CDR3 region has the DNA TGTGCCAGCAGCCCGGACAGGGGTTCCTACGAGCAGTACTTC. This sequence encodes CASSPDRGSYEQYF.